This passage covers 11 T cell receptor beta chains from one sample sequenced in a study of human T cells and chemical hapten exposure. Indicated time point: pre-sensitization, week 0. The treatment is: therapeutic diphenylcyclopropenone sensitization with weekly scalp DPC. TCRdb re-derived calls from the RACE reads in MiXCR, one entry per CDR3 protein. The sample lists tens of thousands of distinct CDR3 sequences, 8% to 11% seen once, with about 6% in the top ten. Sequencing was performed on whole blood, taken in connection with sensitization to the hapten diphenylcyclopropenone (DPC). Receptor source: a man aged 25 to 40 with alopecia areata. Some clones in this sample may be carry-over from other donors' samples.

This clonotype was found many times. V gene TRBV19 combines with J gene TRBJ2-3; D is perhaps TRBD1 (5 bases). The CDR3 has 16 amino acids. The V gene lost 0 bases and the J gene lost 0 bases, with 10 bases spanning the gap. Germline V gene sequence: CDR1 LNHDA, CDR2 SQIVND (reference sequence). In DNA, the CDR3 is TGTGCCAGTAGTATAGAGGGGCCCCGCAGCACAGATACGCAGTATTTT. Residues: CASSIEGPRSTDTQYF.

CDR3 sequence reads: CASRKRKETQYF. CDR3 in DNA: TGTGCCAGCAGGAAAAGGAAAGAGACCCAGTACTTC. The V call is TRBV12-3 or TRBV12-4, the J call TRBJ2-5; D remains unclear. The germline V and J ends were trimmed by 6 bases and 3 bases, with 8 bases remaining between them. CDR3 size: 12 residues.

The CDR3 region has the DNA TGTGCCAGCAGCTTTCCGGCGAGGGCCACAGATACGCAGTATTTT. This encodes CASSFPARATDTQYF. V gene TRBV7-2 combines with J gene TRBJ2-3, with D maybe TRBD2 (5 bases). The CDR3 loop spans 15 amino acids. V lost 3 bases and J lost 2, with 12 bases in between. Germline-derived CDR1 and CDR2 are SGHTA and FQGNSA.

This clonotype was counted ten times or more. The chain couples TRBV6-2 or TRBV6-3 to TRBJ2-7; 8 bases are a match to TRBD1. Germline lookup yields CDR1 MNHEY and CDR2 SVGEGT. V lost 2 bases to trimming and J lost 0 bases; unmatched junction nucleotides: 0. The CDR3 length is 14 residues. The DNA for the CDR3 is TGTGCCAGCAGTTACCAGGGGGCCTCCTACGAGCAGTACGTC. Translating gives CASSYQGASYEQYV.

The rearrangement uses TRBV12-3 or TRBV12-4 and TRBJ1-4; a possible D gene is TRBD1 (5 bases). This CDR3 contains 18 residues. The V gene lost 6 bases and the J gene lost 11 bases, with 31 bases spanning the gap. The CDR3, as DNA: TGTGCCAGCAGCACGCAAGGCGAGGGCCGGGACTCGGAACGGAAACTGTTTTTT. Protein: CASSTQGEGRDSERKLFF.

This clonotype was seen ten or more times. This rearrangement joins TRBV12-3 or TRBV12-4 to TRBJ2-3, with a tentative D call TRBD1 (6 bases). V lost 2 bases to trimming and J lost 2 bases, with 14 bases between them. This CDR3 region has 16 residues. The CDR3 region is CASSLQRQAFTDTQYF. CDR3 DNA sequence: TGTGCCAGCAGTTTACAGCGACAGGCCTTCACAGATACGCAGTATTTT.

This clonotype was detected ten times or more. The genes are TRBV7-9 and TRBJ1-1; no clear D. With 1 base removed from V and 9 bases from J, the gap between germline ends came to 12 bases. Germline lookup yields CDR1 SEHNR and CDR2 FQNEAQ (reference sequence). This CDR3 has 13 amino acids. This chain's CDR3 is CASSLELSIQAFF. The CDR3 DNA reads as TGTGCCAGCAGCTTAGAACTGTCAATTCAAGCTTTCTTT.

The chain carries TRBV6-2 or TRBV6-3 and TRBJ2-3; D might be TRBD2 (6 bases). The V and J ends lost 2 bases and 3 bases respectively, with 18 bases between them. This CDR3 has 17 residues. CDR1 MNHEY and CDR2 SVGEGT come from the germline V gene. The CDR3 is CASSYPEGRGTTDTQYF. In DNA form, the CDR3 reads TGTGCCAGCAGTTACCCCGAGGGGCGGGGAACAACAGATACGCAGTATTTT.

This clonotype was detected many times. V and J are TRBV7-9 and TRBJ2-6; possible D gene TRBD1, 6 bases. V lost 1 base to trimming and J lost 2 bases, with 24 bases between them. CDR1 and CDR2 from the germline V gene are SEHNR and FQNEAQ (reference sequence). The CDR3 covers 21 residues. CDR3 bases: TGTGCCAGCAGCTTAGGCCAAAGTACAGGGAGACTACATGCTGGGGCCAACGTCCTGACTTTC. Its translation: CASSLGQSTGRLHAGANVLTF.

This clonotype was counted once. The chain recombines TRBV6-6 with TRBJ2-7, with D unclear. With 5 bases removed from V and 5 bases from J, the gap between germline ends came to 13 bases. Germline V CDR1 and CDR2: MNHNY, SVGAGI (reference sequence). The CDR3 sequence is 13 residues long. The CDR3 spells CASSRHSSDEQYF. In nucleotides, the CDR3 is TGTGCCAGCAGTCGACACTCGTCGGACGAGCAGTACTTC.

This clonotype was recorded at least ten times. The CDR3 reads CASTRTEKRTGNTIYF. For the CDR3, the DNA is TGTGCCAGCACCCGGACCGAAAAACGCACTGGAAACACCATATATTTT. The chain joins TRBV21-1 to TRBJ1-3; the table calls TRBD1, which could not be checked here. TRBV21-1 is flagged as a pseudogene. The CDR3 sequence is 16 residues long.